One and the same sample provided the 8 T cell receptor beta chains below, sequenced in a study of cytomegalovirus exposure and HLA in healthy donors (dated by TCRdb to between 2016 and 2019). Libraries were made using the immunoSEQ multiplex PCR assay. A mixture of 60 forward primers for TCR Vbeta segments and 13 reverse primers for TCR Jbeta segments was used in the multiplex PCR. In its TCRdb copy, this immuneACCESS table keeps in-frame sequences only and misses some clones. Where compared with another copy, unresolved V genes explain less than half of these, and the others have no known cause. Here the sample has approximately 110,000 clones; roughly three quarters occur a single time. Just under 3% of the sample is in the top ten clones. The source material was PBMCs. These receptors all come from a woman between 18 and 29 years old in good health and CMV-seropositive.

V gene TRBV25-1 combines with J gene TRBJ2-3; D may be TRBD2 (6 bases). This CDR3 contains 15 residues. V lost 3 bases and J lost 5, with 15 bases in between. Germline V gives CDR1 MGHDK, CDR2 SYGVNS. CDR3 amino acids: CASSDFIEAGDTQYF. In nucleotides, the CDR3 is TGTGCCAGCAGTGATTTCATCGAAGCGGGAGATACGCAGTATTTT.

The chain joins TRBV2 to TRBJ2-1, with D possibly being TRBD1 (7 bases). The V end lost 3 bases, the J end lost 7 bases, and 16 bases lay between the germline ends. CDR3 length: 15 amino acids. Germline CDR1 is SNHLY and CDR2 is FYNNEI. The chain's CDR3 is CASSDWGEQGNEQFF. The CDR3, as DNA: TGTGCCAGCAGTGATTGGGGGGAACAGGGGAATGAGCAGTTCTTC.

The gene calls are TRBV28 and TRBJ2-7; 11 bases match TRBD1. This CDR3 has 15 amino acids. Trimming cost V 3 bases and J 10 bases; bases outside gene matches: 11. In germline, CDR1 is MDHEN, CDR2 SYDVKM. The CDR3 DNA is TGTGCCAGCAGTTTGGCAGGACAGGGGGCGATAAGACAGTACTTC. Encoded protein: CASSLAGQGAIRQYF.

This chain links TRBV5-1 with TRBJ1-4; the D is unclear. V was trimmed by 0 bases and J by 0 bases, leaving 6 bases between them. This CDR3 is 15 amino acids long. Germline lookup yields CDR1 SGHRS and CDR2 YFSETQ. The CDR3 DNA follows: TGCGCCAGCAGCTTGGCTGTTGCAACTAATGAAAAACTGTTTTTT. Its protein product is CASSLAVATNEKLFF.

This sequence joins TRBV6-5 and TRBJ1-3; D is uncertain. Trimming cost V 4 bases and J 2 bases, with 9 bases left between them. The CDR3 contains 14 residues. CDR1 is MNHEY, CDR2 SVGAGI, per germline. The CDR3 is CASSSASAGNTIYF. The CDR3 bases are TGTGCCAGCAGTTCTGCCTCAGCTGGAAACACCATATATTTT.

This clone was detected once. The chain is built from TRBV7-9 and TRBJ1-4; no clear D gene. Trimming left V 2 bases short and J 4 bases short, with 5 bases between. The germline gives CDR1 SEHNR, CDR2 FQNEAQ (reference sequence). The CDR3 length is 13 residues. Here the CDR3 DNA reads TGTGCCAGCAGCTTACGCTATAATGAAAAACTGTTTTTT. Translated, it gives CASSLRYNEKLFF.

CDR3 amino acids: CASSLELAGVRDTQYF. The CDR3 DNA is TGTGCCAGCAGCTTGGAGCTAGCGGGGGTGCGAGATACGCAGTATTTT. This chain joins TRBV5-4 and TRBJ2-3, with 10 nucleotides matching TRBD2. The CDR3 sequence is 16 residues long. Germline V gene lookup returns CDR1 SGHNT and CDR2 YYREEE (reference sequence). Losses at the gene ends were 0 bases for V and 5 bases for J; bases not matched to a gene: 6. The full variable domain, its missing parts supplied by reference TRBV5-4 and TRBJ2-3, is ETGVTQSPTHLIKTRGQQVTLRCSSQSGHNTVSWYQQALGQGPQFIFQYYREEENGRGNFPPRFSGLQFPNYSSELNVNALELDDSALYLCASSLELAGVRDTQYFGPGTRLTVL.

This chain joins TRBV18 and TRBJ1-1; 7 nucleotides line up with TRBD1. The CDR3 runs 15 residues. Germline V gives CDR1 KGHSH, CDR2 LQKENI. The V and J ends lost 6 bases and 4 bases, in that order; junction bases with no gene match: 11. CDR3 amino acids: CASSVISGGGTEAFF. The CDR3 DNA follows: TGTGCCAGCTCGGTAATATCAGGGGGAGGCACTGAAGCTTTCTTT.